What follows are 2 T cell receptor beta chains derived from one specimen sequenced in a study of post-analysis software for immune sequencing data. General study results and limits: Patients showed TRBV5-6, TRBV5-1 and TRBV20-1 among four to six TRBV segments more frequent than in controls.

Their target antigens are unknown. Incorporated into the TCR beta cDNA libraries were unique molecular identifiers, which served to reduce PCR and sequencing biases. One entry per CDR3 protein results from TCRdb running MiXCR on the PCR reads. The sample comprises 650,000 to 850,000 distinct CDR3 sequences, 46% of which are singletons, and roughly 4.4% rests with the top ten. Sequencing used blood. Source of these receptors: a girl under 18 with multiple sclerosis.

This clonotype was recorded a few times. The chain uses TRBV18 and TRBJ2-7; the match to TRBD1 covers 7 bases. CDR3 length equals 14 residues. The germline CDR1 and CDR2 sequences are KGHSH and LQKENI. The V gene end was trimmed by 4 bases and the J gene end by 1 base; junction bases not matched to a gene: 4. The CDR3 region is CASSLGTESYEQYF. CDR3 DNA: TGTGCCAGCTCACTAGGGACAGAATCCTACGAGCAGTACTTC.

This chain joins TRBV12-3 or TRBV12-4 and TRBJ2-5; 9 bases line up with TRBD2. The CDR3 spans 17 residues. V shed 1 base, J shed 4 bases, and the junction held 10 bases outside the gene matches. The CDR3 DNA reads TGTGCCAGCAGTTTAGGACTAGCGGAAGCGGTTGGAGAGACCCAGTACTTC. The encoded protein is CASSLGLAEAVGETQYF.